Below, 5 T cell receptor beta chains from the same sample are listed, as sequenced in a study of T cells after posttransplantation cyclophosphamide. Methotrexate plus calcineurin inhibitor accompanied controls' myeloablative marrow transplants; sampling was 1 year later. Here immunoSEQ multiplex PCR was the method, and the copy in TCRdb shows in-frame clones only, minus some. The table lists around 15,000 clones, about 85% of them singletons, with less than 30% in the top ten. Specimen: PBMCs, collected after allogeneic stem cell transplant with calcineurin inhibitor and methotrexate. The receptors stem from a female patient between 18 and 35 years old who received an allogeneic stem cell transplant from an unrelated donor, was CMV-positive, and had acute and chronic GVHD. The T cells may partly be graft donor cells.

This clone showed up just once. The rearrangement joins TRBV2 to TRBJ2-1; 9 bases align to TRBD2. Germline CDR1 is SNHLY and CDR2 is FYNNEI. The ends lost 5 bases at V and 8 bases at J; junction bases unmatched: 7. CDR3 length: 14 amino acids. The CDR3 sequence is CASSTSGRGYEQFF. Written as DNA, the CDR3 is TGTGCCAGCAGTACTAGCGGGCGGGGCTATGAGCAGTTCTTC. The variable domain in full, with the rest retrieved from reference TRBV2 and TRBJ2-1, is EPEVTQTPSHQVTQMGQEVILRCVPISNHLYFYWYRQILGQKVEFLVSFYNNEISEKSEIFDDQFSVERPDGSNFTLKIRSTKLEDSAMYFCASSTSGRGYEQFFGPGTRLTVL.

V is TRBV19 and J is TRBJ2-1, with TRBD2 matching over 8 bases. Germline CDR1 and CDR2: LNHDA and SQIVND (reference sequence). The CDR3 contains 14 residues. Germline trimming cut 5 bases from V and 6 bases from J; bases unmatched to any gene: 6. CDR3 protein: CASSPREALNEQFF. The CDR3, as DNA: TGTGCCAGTAGTCCGCGGGAGGCTCTCAATGAGCAGTTCTTC. Full variable domain (outside the CDR3, taken from reference TRBV19 and TRBJ2-1): DGGITQSPKYLFRKEGQNVTLSCEQNLNHDAMYWYRQDPGQGLRLIYYSQIVNDFQKGDIAEGYSVSREKKESFPLTVTSAQKNPTAFYLCASSPREALNEQFFGPGTRLTVL.

This clone was detected only a few times. The chain has TRBV10-3 and TRBJ2-7, with a possible D match to TRBD2 (6 bases). Germline CDR1 is ENHRY and CDR2 is SYGVKD. The CDR3 is 14 amino acids. Trimming took 10 bases from V and 3 from J, leaving 19 bases between them. As DNA, the CDR3 is TGTGCCAGTACACCCGGGACTCCCTACTACGAGCAGTACTTC. This encodes CASTPGTPYYEQYF.

The rearrangement links TRBV28 to TRBJ2-2; TRBD2 aligns across 12 bases. The germline gives CDR1 MDHEN, CDR2 SYDVKM. The CDR3 runs 15 residues. V was pared by 5 bases and J by 5 bases, with 3 bases of the junction left unmatched. Written as DNA, the CDR3 is TGTGCCAGCAGTCCTACTAGCGGGAGGACCGGGGAGCTGTTTTTT. Encoded protein: CASSPTSGRTGELFF.

CDR3 in DNA: TGTGCCAGCACTAACAGGGCTGGGGAGACCCAGTACTTC. The encoded protein is CASTNRAGETQYF. The chain carries TRBV5-4 and TRBJ2-5; tentatively, D is TRBD1 (6 bases). The germline V and J ends were trimmed by 6 bases and 5 bases, with 14 bases remaining between them. The CDR3 has 13 residues. Germline values: CDR1 SGHNT, CDR2 YYREEE (reference sequence).